This TCR beta chain stems from a study of blood T cell repertoires in COVID-19 (dated by TCRdb to the early 2020s). In the study overall: Collaborator samples came from the United States, Italy and Spain and covered acute and convalescent phases of COVID-19. Sample metadata almost always included a de-identified subject ID, COVID-19 status, age in years and sex. A freely available public database, intended as a resource for researchers studying the immune response to SARS-CoV-2, is where the repertoires were released. The dataset comprised deeply sampled blood TCRbeta repertoires from subjects exposed to, actively infected with, or recovered from COVID-19. The prospective study material was composed of cDNA or gDNA derived from T cells, B-cell-depleted T cells, or PBMCs. Samples were obtained from the ongoing ImmuneRACE study (first 160 participants) and from 1,254 subjects provided by 6 global collaborators. Where available, HLA class I and class II types were obtained from metadata supplied by the sample provider rather than from assay-based typing. Summary of the overall study and its limitations: The quantity of clinical and demographic metadata differed by source and by participant and was supplied without curation.

In the prospective study, participants were about 18 to 95 years old, resided in 20 to 30 geographic areas of the United States, and were enrolled through a virtual design. In the prospective study, cohorts were assigned on the basis of participant-reported clinical history obtained from a screening survey and a study questionnaire. Recovered participants in ImmuneRACE Cohort 3 were defined as having two consecutive negative NP/OP PCR tests, clearance from a healthcare professional, or resolution of symptoms. Each participant in the prospective study had whole blood, serum and a nasopharyngeal or oropharyngeal swab collected by mobile phlebotomists. Additional blood draws and questionnaires over an approximately 2-month period could optionally be provided by prospective study participants. Blood samples from the prospective study were shipped frozen or at room temperature prior to DNA extraction.

Regarding this clone: Its antigen is unknown. Base quality data are lacking; no much larger clone is found one base away.

Reading from cysteine to phenylalanine, the CDR3 counts 17 amino acids. This entry keeps only the CDR3 DNA: 51 bases, framed from base 1. The germline V end is reduced by 5 bases and the J end by 7 bases; junction bases left unmatched: 13. From the germline V gene, CDR1 is MDHEN and CDR2 is SYDVKM. TCRbeta CDR3 regions were amplified from genomic DNA by means of the immunoSEQ Assay, a bias-controlled multiplex PCR. The paper's data handling went like this. The number of nucleated cells in each sample was estimated by amplification of reference gene primers within the assay. To quantify the absolute abundance of each unique TCRbeta CDR3 rearrangement, sequence reads were collapsed and filtered. Productive Simpson clonality was computed per sample as the square root of Simpson's diversity index over productive rearrangements. TCRdb stores this immuneACCESS table with in-frame sequences only. Part of the clones is absent; in the studies checked, under half of the shortfall reflects unresolved V genes, and no reason is known for the rest. That table supplies the V and J calls and clone size; D and trimming were determined from the DNA. This sample comprises 200,000 to 300,000 clones, around 89% of them detected only once. The top ten hold roughly 3.7% of the sample.

The V and J genes are TRBV28 and TRBJ2-7, with 14 bases matching TRBD2. The sample was PBMCs or T cells enriched from blood (not recorded which). The receptor was isolated from a woman in her twenties or thirties who had recovered from COVID-19. The DNA sequence follows: TGTGCCAGCAGTCGAGTAATCCGGACTAGCGGGGGGCGGGAGCAGTACTTC. Its amino acids are CASSRVIRTSGGREQYF.